The rows below give T cell receptor beta chains drawn from one sample of a study of T cell repertoires in cytomegalovirus infection. TCRdb used MiXCR to reprocess the reads, holding one entry per CDR3 protein. Of about 920,000 distinct CDR3 sequences in the sample, approximately 30% were seen once. Their cognate antigens are unknown. The starting material was cultured CD8+ T cells from PBMCs, obtained from culture after CMV antigen stimulation. All receptors come from a human donor in good health (CMV status not recorded). Some clones in this sample may be carry-over from other donors' samples. Both conserved end residues are part of each CDR3. The D gene is left open where the match is weak. Some rows mark clone size as missing; the rest say once, few, many or name a class of expanded clone.

.	TRBD2	TRBV6-6	TRBJ2-2	CASSYRGGASGELFF	TGTGCCAGCAGTTATCGCGGGGGGGCATCCGGGGAGCTGTTTTTT
few	TRBD2	TRBV20-1	TRBJ2-1	CSAIPRGGADNEQFF	TGCAGTGCCATTCCCCGCGGGGGGGCCGACAATGAGCAGTTCTTC
.	TRBD2	TRBV19	TRBJ2-7	CASSMGGSDLAGYTYEQYF	TGTGCCAGTAGTATGGGGGGCTCCGATCTAGCGGGGTACACCTACGAGCAGTACTTC
.	TRBD1	TRBV19	TRBJ2-7	CASSITPYRGATYEQYF	TGTGCCAGTAGTATAACCCCTTACAGGGGGGCCACCTACGAGCAGTACTTC
.	.	TRBV27	TRBJ1-5	CASSPPGTLGSNQPQHF	TGTGCCAGCAGTCCCCCCGGGACACTGGGGAGCAATCAGCCCCAGCATTTT
.	.	TRBV10-2	TRBJ2-7	CASSVGGTYEQYF	TGCGCCAGCAGTGTTGGCGGAACCTACGAGCAGTACTTC
once	.	TRBV6-5	TRBJ2-1	CASSYSAGPYNEQFF	TGTGCCAGCAGTTACTCAGCGGGCCCATACAATGAGCAGTTCTTC
few	.	TRBV7-4	TRBJ1-5	CASSPGFQPQHF	TGTGCCAGCAGCCCAGGGTTTCAGCCCCAGCATTTT
once	.	TRBV4-1	TRBJ2-7	CASSQDSGYYEQYF	TGCGCCAGCAGCCAGGACAGTGGGTACTACGAGCAGTACTTC
.	.	TRBV6-2/TRBV6-3	TRBJ2-5	CASSADPTQYF	TGTGCCAGCAGTGCCGACCCCACCCAGTACTTC
few	.	TRBV12-3/TRBV12-4	TRBJ2-2	CASSYLLYTGELFF	TGTGCCAGCAGTTATTTACTTTACACCGGGGAGCTGTTTTTT
.	.	TRBV24-1	TRBJ2-2	CASCNGATGELFF	TGTGCCTCTTGTAACGGGGCCACCGGGGAGCTGTTTTTT
.	.	TRBV28	TRBJ2-1	CASSLPFTHNEQFF	TGTGCCAGCAGTTTGCCTTTCACACACAATGAGCAGTTCTTC
.	TRBD2	TRBV19	TRBJ2-5	CASSIGGGAGETQYF	TGTGCCAGTAGTATAGGCGGGGGGGCCGGGGAGACCCAGTACTTC
.	.	TRBV6-5	TRBJ1-4	CASRPGGGLVEKLFF	TGTGCCAGCAGGCCTGGGGGGGGGCTTGTTGAAAAACTGTTTTTT
.	.	TRBV10-3	TRBJ2-7	CAIRTGTPYEQYF	TGTGCCATCAGAACCGGGACCCCGTACGAGCAGTACTTC
.	TRBD1	TRBV10-3	TRBJ2-7	CAIRRDSYEQYF	TGTGCCATCCGCCGGGACAGTTACGAGCAGTACTTC
.	TRBD2	TRBV6-5	TRBJ2-1	CANSYSSSGVYNEQFF	TGTGCCAACAGTTACTCGAGTAGCGGGGTTTACAATGAGCAGTTCTTC
.	TRBD2	TRBV2	TRBJ2-1	CASFTSGGVQRQFF	TGTGCCAGCTTTACTAGCGGGGGAGTACAACGGCAGTTCTTC
many	.	TRBV7-6	TRBJ1-1	CASSLGMGQNTEAFF	TGTGCCAGCAGCTTAGGAATGGGACAGAACACTGAAGCTTTCTTT
.	TRBD2	TRBV20-1	TRBJ2-2	CSARALASGTGELFF	TGCAGTGCTAGAGCCCTGGCTAGCGGTACCGGGGAGCTGTTTTTT
few	.	TRBV2	TRBJ1-2	CAHDTLQGGYTF	TGTGCCCATGACACCCTCCAGGGGGGCTACACCTTC
.	TRBD1	TRBV29-1	TRBJ1-2	CSVEAPWQGAASDYGYTF	TGCAGCGTTGAAGCCCCGTGGCAGGGGGCAGCTTCTGACTATGGCTACACCTTC
many	.	TRBV7-2	TRBJ1-1	CASSPRERGTEAFF	TGTGCCAGCAGCCCCCGGGAGAGGGGGACTGAAGCTTTCTTT
once	TRBD1	TRBV6-2/TRBV6-3	TRBJ1-6	CASVTGTVRSAPLHF	TGTGCCAGCGTAACCGGGACAGTGAGGTCTGCACCCCTCCACTTT
.	.	TRBV6-2/TRBV6-3	TRBJ1-1	CASLPDSNTEAFF	TGTGCCAGCTTACCAGACAGTAACACTGAAGCTTTCTTT
.	.	TRBV7-2	TRBJ1-4	CASSLARREGLFF	TGTGCCAGCAGCTTAGCGCGAAGGGAGGGACTGTTTTTT
few	.	TRBV27	TRBJ2-5	CASTSAVGTQYF	TGTGCCAGCACCTCAGCGGTTGGGACCCAGTACTTC
.	.	TRBV7-9	TRBJ2-1	CASSFRGEGGQFF	TGTGCCAGCAGCTTCAGGGGGGAAGGGGGGCAGTTCTTC
few	TRBD1	TRBV28	TRBJ1-2	CASSFRGPRGYTF	TGTGCCAGCAGTTTCAGGGGGCCGAGAGGCTACACCTTC
.	TRBD1	TRBV5-1	TRBJ2-5	CASSLRTGGLETQYF	TGCGCCAGCAGCCTTCGGACAGGGGGCCTTGAGACCCAGTACTTC
few	.	TRBV7-9	TRBJ2-7	CASSLTERDEEQYF	TGTGCCAGCAGCTTGACAGAACGCGACGAAGAGCAGTACTTC
.	.	TRBV19	TRBJ1-2	CASSMRILTISRGPDYGYTF	TGTGCCAGTAGTATGCGGATTCTAACAATCTCGCGTGGGCCCGACTATGGCTACACCTTC
.	TRBD2	TRBV4-2	TRBJ2-2	CASSQDRSGGGGELFF	TGTGCCAGCAGCCAAGATCGGAGCGGGGGGGGAGGGGAGCTGTTTTTT
.	.	TRBV29-1	TRBJ1-1	CSVGSATWNTEAFF	TGCAGCGTTGGTTCGGCCACCTGGAACACTGAAGCTTTCTTT
few	TRBD1	TRBV5-1	TRBJ2-7	CASSLDRGAAYEQYF	TGCGCCAGCAGCTTGGACAGGGGAGCTGCCTACGAGCAGTACTTC